This paragraph covers one T cell receptor beta chain sequence. Its antigen is currently not known. Within one base of it there is no much larger clone, and no base qualities were kept. Collaborating institutions collected whole blood in K2EDTA tubes following their own protocols. For TCRbeta analysis, collaborator samples were shipped as frozen whole blood, as isolated PBMCs, or as DNA extracted from either sample type. The immunoSEQ Assay, a bias-controlled multiplex PCR, was used to amplify TCRbeta CDR3 regions from genomic DNA. In the paper's pipeline: The number of nucleated cells in each sample was estimated by amplification of reference gene primers within the assay. To quantify the absolute abundance of each unique TCRbeta CDR3 rearrangement, sequence reads were collapsed and filtered. For each sample, productive Simpson clonality was calculated by taking the square root of Simpson's diversity index across productive rearrangements. TCRdb took over this immuneACCESS table, retaining in-frame rearrangements with V and J assigned. Such tables are incomplete; in checked studies, under half of the missing clones stem from an unresolved V gene, and the remainder is unexplained. Clonal size and the V and J genes are those of that table, whereas D and trimming came from the DNA. Within this sample are about 140,000 clones, with roughly 88% of them counted one time only. About 28% of the sample is held by the ten biggest clonotypes.

Here V drops 5 bases and J drops 2 bases, and the junction holds 8 bases not matched to any gene. From its cysteine to its phenylalanine, the CDR3 spans 15 amino acids. Here the CDR3 DNA is all that survives: 45 bases in frame from base 1. The germline V gene supplies CDR1 SGHVS and CDR2 FQNEAQ. The source of the sample is a study of blood T cell repertoires in COVID-19 (dated by TCRdb to the early 2020s). For the study in its entirety: Collaborator samples came from the United States, Italy and Spain and covered acute and convalescent phases of COVID-19. The dataset comprised deeply sampled blood TCRbeta repertoires from subjects exposed to, actively infected with, or recovered from COVID-19. The material from the prospective study consisted of cDNA or gDNA derived from T cells, B-cell-depleted T cells, or PBMCs. Sample metadata almost always included a de-identified subject ID, COVID-19 status, age in years and sex. The repertoires were released in a freely available public database intended as a resource for research on the immune response to SARS-CoV-2. Where available, HLA class I and class II types were taken from metadata supplied by the sample provider and were not determined by assay-based typing. Samples were obtained from the ongoing ImmuneRACE study (first 160 participants) and from 1,254 subjects provided by 6 global collaborators. The full study reports these points: Clinical and demographic metadata were provided uncurated, with the amount varying by source and participant.

Specimen: peripheral blood. This TCR was recovered from a human donor in a cohort sampled during active COVID-19. This sequence uses TRBV7-8 and TRBJ2-7; 8 bases in between match TRBD2. The CDR3 region has the sequence CASSPGLAGPYEQYF. The DNA is as follows: TGTGCCAGCAGCCCTGGACTAGCTGGGCCCTACGAGCAGTACTTC.